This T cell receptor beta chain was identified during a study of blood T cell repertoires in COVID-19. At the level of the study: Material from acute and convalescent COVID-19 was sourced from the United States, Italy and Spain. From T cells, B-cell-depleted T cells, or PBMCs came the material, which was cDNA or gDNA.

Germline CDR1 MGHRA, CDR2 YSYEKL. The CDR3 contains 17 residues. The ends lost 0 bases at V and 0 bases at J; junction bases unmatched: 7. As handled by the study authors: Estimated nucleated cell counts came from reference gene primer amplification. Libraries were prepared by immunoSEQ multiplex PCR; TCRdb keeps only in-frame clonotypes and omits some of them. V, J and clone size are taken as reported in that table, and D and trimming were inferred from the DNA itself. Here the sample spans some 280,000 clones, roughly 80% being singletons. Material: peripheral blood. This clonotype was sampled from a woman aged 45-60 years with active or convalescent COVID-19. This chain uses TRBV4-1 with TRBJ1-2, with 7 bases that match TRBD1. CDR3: CASSQEGRGAPNYGYTF. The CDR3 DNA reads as TGCGCCAGCAGCCAAGAAGGCAGGGGGGCTCCTAACTATGGCTACACCTTC.